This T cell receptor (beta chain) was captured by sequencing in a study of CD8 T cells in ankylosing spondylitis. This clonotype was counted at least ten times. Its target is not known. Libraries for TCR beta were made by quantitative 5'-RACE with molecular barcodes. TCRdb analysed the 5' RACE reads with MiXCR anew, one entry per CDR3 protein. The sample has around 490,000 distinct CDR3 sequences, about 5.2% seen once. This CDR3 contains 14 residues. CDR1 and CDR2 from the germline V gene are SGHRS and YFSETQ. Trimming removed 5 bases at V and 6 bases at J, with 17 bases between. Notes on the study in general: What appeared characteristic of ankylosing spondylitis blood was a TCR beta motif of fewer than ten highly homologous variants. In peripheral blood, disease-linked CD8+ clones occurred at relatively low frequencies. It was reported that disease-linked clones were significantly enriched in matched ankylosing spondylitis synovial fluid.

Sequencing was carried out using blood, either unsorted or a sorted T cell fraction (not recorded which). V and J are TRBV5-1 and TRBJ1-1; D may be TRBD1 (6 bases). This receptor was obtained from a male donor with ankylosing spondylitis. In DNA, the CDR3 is TGCGCCAGCAGACTTCAGGGGATTCGGGCTGAAGCTTTCTTT. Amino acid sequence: CASRLQGIRAEAFF. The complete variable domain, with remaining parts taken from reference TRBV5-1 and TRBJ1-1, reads KAGVTQTPRYLIKTRGQQVTLSCSPISGHRSVSWYQQTPGQGLQFLFEYFSETQRNKGNFPGRFSGRQFSNSRSEMNVSTLELGDSALYLCASRLQGIRAEAFFGQGTRLTVV.